This T cell receptor (beta chain) derives from a study of blood T cell repertoires in COVID-19. Study-level information: Nucleic acid was either cDNA or gDNA, and it came from T cells, B-cell-depleted T cells, or PBMCs.

This CDR3 region has 14 residues. V lost 5 bases to trimming and J lost 9 bases, with 14 bases between them. Germline CDR1 LNHDA, CDR2 SQIVND (reference sequence). Generated by immunoSEQ multiplex PCR, the TCRdb table keeps only in-frame clones and is missing some. The repertoire holds nearly 200,000 clones, with more than 70% as singletons. The J gene is TRBJ1-6, the V gene TRBV19; D perhaps matches TRBD1 (6 bases). The sequenced material came from PBMCs or T cells enriched from blood (not recorded which). This clonotype originated in a young woman who had recovered from COVID-19. For the CDR3, the DNA is TGTGCCAGTAGTCTATTAGGGGGAGTTTCACCCCTCCACTTT. Translating gives CASSLLGGVSPLHF.